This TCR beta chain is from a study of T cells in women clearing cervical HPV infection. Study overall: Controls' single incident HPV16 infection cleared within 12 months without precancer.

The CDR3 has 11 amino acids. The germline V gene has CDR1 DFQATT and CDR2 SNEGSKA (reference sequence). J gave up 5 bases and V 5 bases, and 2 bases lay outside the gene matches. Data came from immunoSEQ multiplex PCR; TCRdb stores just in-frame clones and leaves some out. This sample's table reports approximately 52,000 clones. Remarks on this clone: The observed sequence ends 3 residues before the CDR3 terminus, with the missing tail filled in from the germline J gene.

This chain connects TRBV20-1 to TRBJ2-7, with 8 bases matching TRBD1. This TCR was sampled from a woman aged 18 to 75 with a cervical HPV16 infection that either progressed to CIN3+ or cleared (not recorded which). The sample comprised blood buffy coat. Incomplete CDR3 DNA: TGCAGTGCTTCGGACAGGGACGAG. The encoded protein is CSASDRDE. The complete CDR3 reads CSASDRDEQYF.